The rows below give T cell receptor beta chains drawn from one sample of a study of OX40 agonist ivuxolimab in advanced cancers. Sequencing was performed with immunoSEQ multiplex PCR; in TCRdb, only in-frame clones are kept and a portion is missing. Of about 130,000 clones listed, over 75% are singletons. The material was CD4+ or CD8+ T cells sorted from blood, obtained in a trial of the OX40 agonist ivuxolimab. The source of these receptors is an adult with an advanced solid tumor such as melanoma, head and neck, liver or kidney cancer. The CDR3 runs from the conserved cysteine through the conserved F or W. A D gene is named only where the DNA matches it firmly. The size of a clone is reported for some rows only, either as once, few or many, or as a class for expanded clones.

CDR3nt: TGTGCCAGCAGCGTCAGGTTTACCTCGACGTCTGGGGCCAACGTCCTGACTTTC
CDR3aa: CASSVRFTSTSGANVLTF
v_gene: TRBV9
d_gene: .
abundance: .
j_gene: TRBJ2-6

CDR3nt: TGTGCCAGTACTGGGACAGGGGGCGCCGAGACCCAGTACTTC
CDR3aa: CASTGTGGAETQYF
v_gene: TRBV19
d_gene: TRBD1
abundance: .
j_gene: TRBJ2-5

CDR3nt: TGCGCCAGCAGCCGTGACAGAGCCGAATACAATGAGCAGTTCTTC
CDR3aa: CASSRDRAEYNEQFF
v_gene: TRBV5-1
d_gene: .
abundance: .
j_gene: TRBJ2-1

CDR3nt: TGCGCCAGCAGCGCCCGACAGACCAACTATGGCTACACCTTC
CDR3aa: CASSARQTNYGYTF
v_gene: TRBV5-1
d_gene: .
abundance: .
j_gene: TRBJ1-2

CDR3nt: TGTGCCAGCAGCGGTTTAGTGGACACCATATATTTT
CDR3aa: CASSGLVDTIYF
v_gene: TRBV9
d_gene: .
abundance: .
j_gene: TRBJ1-3

CDR3nt: TGCGCCAGCAGCTTGGCGGTAGGGCAGAATCCCACTGAAGCTTTCTTT
CDR3aa: CASSLAVGQNPTEAFF
v_gene: TRBV5-1
d_gene: .
abundance: .
j_gene: TRBJ1-1

CDR3nt: TGTGCCAGCAGCCAGCAGAGCGACAGCTCCTACAATGAGCAGTTCTTC
CDR3aa: CASSQQSDSSYNEQFF
v_gene: TRBV4-2
d_gene: .
abundance: .
j_gene: TRBJ2-1

CDR3nt: TGTGCCAGCAGCCGCAGGGCAGCGACGGACGGCTACACCTTC
CDR3aa: CASSRRAATDGYTF
v_gene: TRBV11-3
d_gene: .
abundance: .
j_gene: TRBJ1-2

CDR3nt: TGTGCCAGTTGTTCCGGGACAGGGGCTTTTCAGCCCCAGCATTTT
CDR3aa: CASCSGTGAFQPQHF
v_gene: TRBV19
d_gene: TRBD1
abundance: .
j_gene: TRBJ1-5

CDR3nt: TGTGCCAGCAGCGTAGGGCATTCCTCTAACTATGGCTACACCTTC
CDR3aa: CASSVGHSSNYGYTF
v_gene: TRBV9
d_gene: .
abundance: few
j_gene: TRBJ1-2

CDR3nt: TGCGCCAGCAGCTTGGCGGACAGGGGGCGAGGAGATACGCAGTATTTT
CDR3aa: CASSLADRGRGDTQYF
v_gene: TRBV5-1
d_gene: TRBD1
abundance: few
j_gene: TRBJ2-3

CDR3nt: TGTGCCAGCAGTTCTACTCAGGGGATCCGGGAGACCCAGTACTTC
CDR3aa: CASSSTQGIRETQYF
v_gene: TRBV28
d_gene: .
abundance: .
j_gene: TRBJ2-5

CDR3nt: TGTGCCAGCAGCTTAGCAGGGAACGGCGAAAAACTGTTTTTT
CDR3aa: CASSLAGNGEKLFF
v_gene: TRBV7-9
d_gene: .
abundance: .
j_gene: TRBJ1-4

CDR3nt: TGTGCCAGCAGTGCCTTAGGAGGGGGTGACCGTCAGCCCCAGCATTTT
CDR3aa: CASSALGGGDRQPQHF
v_gene: TRBV6-1
d_gene: .
abundance: once
j_gene: TRBJ1-5

CDR3nt: TGTGCCAGCTCCCCCGGGCCCACAACGTTCTCCTACGAGCAGTACTTC
CDR3aa: CASSPGPTTFSYEQYF
v_gene: TRBV18
d_gene: .
abundance: .
j_gene: TRBJ2-7

CDR3nt: TGTGCCAGCAGTGACGTCACCGGGGAGCTGTTTTTT
CDR3aa: CASSDVTGELFF
v_gene: TRBV6-4
d_gene: .
abundance: .
j_gene: TRBJ2-2

CDR3nt: TGTGCCAGCAGCTTATGGGCTAGCGGCTACGAGCAGTACTTC
CDR3aa: CASSLWASGYEQYF
v_gene: TRBV7-2
d_gene: TRBD2
abundance: .
j_gene: TRBJ2-7

CDR3nt: TGTGCCAGCAGCCCCAGCGTAGGCGGGAGTGGAGACGAGCAGTACTTC
CDR3aa: CASSPSVGGSGDEQYF
v_gene: TRBV7-9
d_gene: TRBD2
abundance: .
j_gene: TRBJ2-7

CDR3nt: TGTGCCAGCAGCTTAGGTCAGGGAGGCTACGAGCAGTACTTC
CDR3aa: CASSLGQGGYEQYF
v_gene: TRBV13
d_gene: .
abundance: .
j_gene: TRBJ2-7

CDR3nt: TGTGCCAGCAGTTTAATTGGAGAGACAGGGGAAACCGGGGAGCTGTTTTTT
CDR3aa: CASSLIGETGETGELFF
v_gene: TRBV28
d_gene: TRBD1
abundance: .
j_gene: TRBJ2-2

CDR3nt: TGTGCCAGTAGTATCGGGGGGGCGTACGGCTACACCTTC
CDR3aa: CASSIGGAYGYTF
v_gene: TRBV19
d_gene: .
abundance: .
j_gene: TRBJ1-2

CDR3nt: TGTGCCAGCAGTGAAATTTTAAGCGCCCACACTGAAGCTTTCTTT
CDR3aa: CASSEILSAHTEAFF
v_gene: TRBV6-1
d_gene: .
abundance: .
j_gene: TRBJ1-1

CDR3nt: TGTGCCAGCATAGGGCGCCAGGGAGCATCGCCCCAGCATTTT
CDR3aa: CASIGRQGASPQHF
v_gene: TRBV9
d_gene: .
abundance: .
j_gene: TRBJ1-5

CDR3nt: TGTGCCAGCAGCCCCGACAGTAACTATGGCTACACCTTC
CDR3aa: CASSPDSNYGYTF
v_gene: TRBV28
d_gene: .
abundance: .
j_gene: TRBJ1-2

CDR3nt: TGTGCCATCAGTGCGGACGGCTCTGGAAACACCATATATTTT
CDR3aa: CAISADGSGNTIYF
v_gene: TRBV10-3
d_gene: .
abundance: .
j_gene: TRBJ1-3

CDR3nt: TGTGCCAGCAGTTTAGCGGGAGGGCCTGCTGGTACTGAGCAGTTCTTC
CDR3aa: CASSLAGGPAGTEQFF
v_gene: TRBV7-9
d_gene: TRBD2
abundance: .
j_gene: TRBJ2-1

CDR3nt: TGTGCCAGCAGTTTAACCCGGGGGAACACCGGGGAGCTGTTTTTT
CDR3aa: CASSLTRGNTGELFF
v_gene: TRBV27
d_gene: .
abundance: .
j_gene: TRBJ2-2

CDR3nt: TGCGCCAGCAGCGGTGGGACAGGCTATGGCTACACCTTC
CDR3aa: CASSGGTGYGYTF
v_gene: TRBV10-1
d_gene: TRBD1
abundance: .
j_gene: TRBJ1-2

CDR3nt: TGTGCCAGCAACATGGCGTCGAACACTGAAGCTTTCTTT
CDR3aa: CASNMASNTEAFF
v_gene: TRBV6-5
d_gene: .
abundance: .
j_gene: TRBJ1-1

CDR3nt: TGTGCCAGCAGCTTCGGTGCTAGGGGCTACACCTTC
CDR3aa: CASSFGARGYTF
v_gene: TRBV28
d_gene: .
abundance: .
j_gene: TRBJ1-2

CDR3nt: TGCGCCAGCAGGGCGATGAAAGGAAAACAAACAACCGGGGAGCTGTTTTTT
CDR3aa: CASRAMKGKQTTGELFF
v_gene: TRBV4-3
d_gene: .
abundance: .
j_gene: TRBJ2-2

CDR3nt: TGTGCCACCAGCAGAGAGGGGATCGAGCAGTACTTC
CDR3aa: CATSREGIEQYF
v_gene: TRBV15
d_gene: .
abundance: .
j_gene: TRBJ2-7

CDR3nt: TGCGCCAGCAGCTTGGATAACAATCAGCCCCAGCATTTT
CDR3aa: CASSLDNNQPQHF
v_gene: TRBV5-1
d_gene: .
abundance: .
j_gene: TRBJ1-5

CDR3nt: TGTGCCAGCAGGAGGGACAGGGGAACCACTGAAGCTTTCTTT
CDR3aa: CASRRDRGTTEAFF
v_gene: TRBV7-9
d_gene: TRBD1
abundance: .
j_gene: TRBJ1-1

CDR3nt: TGTGCCAGTTCCCCTGGGGTAGCGGGAGTCACAGATACGCAGTATTTT
CDR3aa: CASSPGVAGVTDTQYF
v_gene: TRBV19
d_gene: TRBD2
abundance: once
j_gene: TRBJ2-3